Each of the 2 T cell receptor beta chains below was sequenced from the same sample in a study of T-cell memory formation after mild COVID-19 (dated by TCRdb to the early 2020s). Library method: 5' RACE. Sequencing instrument: Illumina NovaSeq 6000. TCRdb itself trimmed the public reads at Q25 with fastp, ran MiXCR and retained productive beta chains. One record per CDR3 amino acid sequence lists the most common genes and DNA. The sample records about 110,000 distinct CDR3 sequences, about a fifth of which are singletons. The top ten clonotypes cover roughly two fifths of the sample. Sample: PBMCs or a T cell subset sorted from them (not recorded which). All receptors come from a man aged 18 to 35 who had mild COVID-19 (a few samples of this study predate the infection). The sample titles of this study are shuffled in the database, so cell type and time point are left out; the donor was told from shared clones.

This sequence joins TRBV27 and TRBJ2-1; weak D call: TRBD1 (5 bases). The CDR3 totals 15 residues. V gave up 7 bases and J gave up 1 base, with 14 bases separating them. The V gene's germline CDR1 is MNHEY and CDR2 SMNVEV (reference sequence). The CDR3 here is CASTDLHRSYNEQFF. The CDR3 nucleotides are TGTGCCAGCACTGACCTGCACAGGTCCTACAATGAGCAGTTCTTC.

The chain combines TRBV4-3 with TRBJ2-3; 7 positions match TRBD1. The CDR3 totals 18 residues. J was trimmed by 2 bases and V by 1 base; bases with no gene match: 12. Looked up from germline, CDR1 is LGHNA and CDR2 is YSLEER. CDR3 sequence (DNA): TGCGCCAGCAGCCAAGGTTTAGGTAGGGGGCGGTTCACAGATACGCAGTATTTT. This translates into CASSQGLGRGRFTDTQYF.